Listed here is a single T cell receptor (beta chain). Antigen specificity is unknown. TCRdb ran MiXCR on the 5' RACE reads and lists one entry per CDR3 protein. In the table there are more than 120,000 distinct CDR3 sequences, over 7% of which are singletons. The sample originates from a study of T cells after yellow fever vaccination. Study-level information: Any fraction with a low cell number was prepared using SMART-Seq v4 Ultra Low Input. Notes on the study in general: Faster peaking, at day 5 versus 15, marked a secondary response that was weaker. Subsequent to the booster, the majority of primary-vaccination clones reappeared (around 96% CD4, more than 70% CD8). FACS-sorted repertoires could contain abundant clonotypes contaminating from the bulk population.

The CDR3 is 13 residues long. V was trimmed by 0 bases and J by 3 bases, leaving 6 bases between them. Looked up from germline, CDR1 is SGDLS and CDR2 is YYNGEE. V gene TRBV9 combines with J gene TRBJ1-1; TRBD1 might be the D (5 bases). Sequenced here: CD4+ T cells sorted from PBMCs, sampled 5 days after the yellow fever booster vaccination. The clonotype comes from a man aged 25-45 years who received the YFV17D yellow fever vaccine. The CDR3 nucleotides read TGTGCCAGCAGCGTAGAAGGGGACACTGAAGCTTTCTTT. Its protein product is CASSVEGDTEAFF.